This entry features one T cell receptor beta chain sequence. Antigen specificity is unknown. These data come from a study of a mutant IDH1 vaccine in newly diagnosed glioma. Study in general: Before enrollment, patients got radiotherapy alone, temozolomide alone, or mostly the combination.

General observations from the study: In approximately 93% of patients, immune responses induced by the vaccine occurred.

Germline CDR1 is MDHEN and CDR2 is SYDVKM. There are 17 residues in the CDR3. V shed 5 bases and J shed 4 bases, with 20 bases lying between them. The time point: week 35, safety follow-up. Doses comprised 300 ug of mutant IDH1 20-mer peptide each, plus topical imiquimod. Clones were sequenced by immunoSEQ multiplex PCR, and TCRdb holds only the in-frame ones, with some missing. The sample consists of just over 65,000 clones, 84% of them appearing once. Sequencing was performed on PBMCs, taken from a glioma patient whose treatment included an IDH1 peptide vaccine. This clonotype originated in a man aged 18 to 35 with glioma. The J gene is TRBJ1-4, the V gene TRBV28; TRBD1 is a possible D gene (6 bases). CDR3 sequence: CASSLPGGWRGNEKLFF. As DNA, the CDR3 is TGTGCCAGCAGTCTGCCGGGGGGCTGGAGAGGTAATGAAAAACTGTTTTTT.